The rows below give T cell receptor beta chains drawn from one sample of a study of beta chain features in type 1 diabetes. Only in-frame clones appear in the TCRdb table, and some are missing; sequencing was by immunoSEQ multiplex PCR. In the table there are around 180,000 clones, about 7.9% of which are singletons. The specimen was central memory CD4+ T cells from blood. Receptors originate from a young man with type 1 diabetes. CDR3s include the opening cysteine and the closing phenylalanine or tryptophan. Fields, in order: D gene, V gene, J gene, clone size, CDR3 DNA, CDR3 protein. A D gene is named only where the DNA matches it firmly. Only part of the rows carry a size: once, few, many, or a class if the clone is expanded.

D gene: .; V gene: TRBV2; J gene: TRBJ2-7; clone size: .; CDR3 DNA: TGTGCCAGCAGTGGGAGCAGGGGCTCCTACGAGCAGTACTTC; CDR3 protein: CASSGSRGSYEQYF
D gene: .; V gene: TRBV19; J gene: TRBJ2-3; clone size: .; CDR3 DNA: TGTGCCAGTACCGATGGCGGGTCTGGGGGCACAGATACGCAGTATTTT; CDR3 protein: CASTDGGSGGTDTQYF
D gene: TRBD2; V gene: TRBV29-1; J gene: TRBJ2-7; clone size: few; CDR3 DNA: TGCAGCGTTCGGCGGGGGGTGGCCGAGCAGTACTTC; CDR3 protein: CSVRRGVAEQYF
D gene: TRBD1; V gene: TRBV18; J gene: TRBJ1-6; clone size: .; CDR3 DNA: TGTGCCAGCTCATCAACTGGACAGGATTATTCACCCCTCCACTTT; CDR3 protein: CASSSTGQDYSPLHF
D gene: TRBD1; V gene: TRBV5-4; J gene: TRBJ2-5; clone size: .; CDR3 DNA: TGTGCCAGCAGCTTCAACAGGGGAAAAGAGACCCAGTACTTC; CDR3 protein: CASSFNRGKETQYF
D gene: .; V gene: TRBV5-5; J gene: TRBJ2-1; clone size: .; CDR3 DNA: TGTGCCAGCAGCCCGTACAATGAGCAGTTCTTC; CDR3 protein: CASSPYNEQFF
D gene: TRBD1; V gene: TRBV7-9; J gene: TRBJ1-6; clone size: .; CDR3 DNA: TGTGCCAGCAGCCCCACTCGACAGGGAATTACGAATTCACCCCTCCACTTT; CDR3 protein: CASSPTRQGITNSPLHF
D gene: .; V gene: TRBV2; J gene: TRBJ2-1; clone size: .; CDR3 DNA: TGTGCCAGCAATATGGCTAGCGCTTACAATGAGCAGTTCTTC; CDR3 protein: CASNMASAYNEQFF
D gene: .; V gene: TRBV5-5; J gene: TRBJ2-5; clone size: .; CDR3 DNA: TGTGCCAGCAGCTTACGACAGATGACGGAGACCCAGTACTTC; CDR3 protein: CASSLRQMTETQYF
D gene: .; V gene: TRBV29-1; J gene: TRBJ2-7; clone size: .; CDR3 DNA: TGCAGCGTCCCGCGGACTAACACCCACGAGCAGTACTTC; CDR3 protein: CSVPRTNTHEQYF
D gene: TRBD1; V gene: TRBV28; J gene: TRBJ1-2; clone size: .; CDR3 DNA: TGTGCCAGCAGTTTATGGGAACAGGGGGGATATGACTATGGCTACACCTTC; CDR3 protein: CASSLWEQGGYDYGYTF
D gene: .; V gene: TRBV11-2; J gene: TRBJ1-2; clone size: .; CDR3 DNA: TGTGCCAGCTCTCCGGGGATAGGCGGCTACACCTTC; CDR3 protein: CASSPGIGGYTF
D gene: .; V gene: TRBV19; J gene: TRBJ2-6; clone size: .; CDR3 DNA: TGTGCCACCCTTGAACAGGACCGCCCCGTCCTGACTTTC; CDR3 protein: CATLEQDRPVLTF
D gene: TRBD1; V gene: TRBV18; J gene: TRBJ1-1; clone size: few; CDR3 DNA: TGTGCCAGCTCAGCCGGGAGGGGACAGGGGCGCACTGAAGCTTTCTTT; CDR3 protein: CASSAGRGQGRTEAFF
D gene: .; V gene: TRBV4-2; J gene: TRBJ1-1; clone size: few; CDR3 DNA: TGTGCCAGCAGCCAAGGGGTAAACAGACCATCGAACACTGAAGCTTTCTTT; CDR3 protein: CASSQGVNRPSNTEAFF
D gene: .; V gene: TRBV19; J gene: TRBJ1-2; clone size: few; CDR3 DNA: TGTGCCAGTAGTCGCTCAGGGTATGGCTACACCTTC; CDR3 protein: CASSRSGYGYTF
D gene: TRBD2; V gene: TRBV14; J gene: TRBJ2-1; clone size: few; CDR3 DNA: TGTGCCAGCAGCCTCCGTCGTAGCGGGAGTAGGTACAATGAGCAGTTCTTC; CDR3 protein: CASSLRRSGSRYNEQFF
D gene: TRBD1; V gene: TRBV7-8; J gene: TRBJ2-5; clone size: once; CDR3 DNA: TGTGCCAGCAGCGAAAAGACAGGGTTTAGAGAGGCCCAGTACTTC; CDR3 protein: CASSEKTGFREAQYF
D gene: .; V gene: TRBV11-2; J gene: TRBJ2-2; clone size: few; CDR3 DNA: TGTGCCAGCATGAGTGTTCGTGGGAGCGGGGAGCTGTTTTTT; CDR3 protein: CASMSVRGSGELFF
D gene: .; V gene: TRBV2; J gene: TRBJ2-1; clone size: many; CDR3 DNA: TGTGCCAGCAGTGACTGGGGGCGCAATGAGCAGTTCTTC; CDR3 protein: CASSDWGRNEQFF
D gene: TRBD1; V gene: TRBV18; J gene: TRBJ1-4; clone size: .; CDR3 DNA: TGTGCCAGCTCACCACAGGGACAGGGTGAAAAACTGTTTTTT; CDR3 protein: CASSPQGQGEKLFF
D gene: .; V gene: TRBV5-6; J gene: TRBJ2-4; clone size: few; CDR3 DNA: TGTGCCAGCAGCCTACGGTTAGCCAAAAACATTCAGTACTTC; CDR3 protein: CASSLRLAKNIQYF
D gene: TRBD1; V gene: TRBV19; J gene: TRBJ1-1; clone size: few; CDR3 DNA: TGTGCCAGTCGGCCGGGACAGGGGGCCGGGAACACTGAAGCTTTCTTT; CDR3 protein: CASRPGQGAGNTEAFF
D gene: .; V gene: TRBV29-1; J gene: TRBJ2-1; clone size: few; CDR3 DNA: TGCAGCGTTGAAGATCTTACGGATGAGCAGTTCTTC; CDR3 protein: CSVEDLTDEQFF
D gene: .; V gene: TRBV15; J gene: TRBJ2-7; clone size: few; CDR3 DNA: TGTGCCACCAGCAGAGGGGGGGATCAATCCTACGAGCAGTACTTC; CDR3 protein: CATSRGGDQSYEQYF
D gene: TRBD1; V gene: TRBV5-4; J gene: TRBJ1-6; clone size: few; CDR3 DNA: TGTGCCAGCAGCTTGCGGGGACAGGGGTTTAATTCACCCCTCCACTTT; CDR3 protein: CASSLRGQGFNSPLHF
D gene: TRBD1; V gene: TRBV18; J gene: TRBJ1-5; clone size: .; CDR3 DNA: TGTGCCAGCTCATGGGACAGACGGCAGCCCCAGCATTTT; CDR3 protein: CASSWDRRQPQHF
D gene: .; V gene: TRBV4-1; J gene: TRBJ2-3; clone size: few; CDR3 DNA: TGCGCCAGCAGCCAACAGGCGGGCAGCACAGATACGCAGTATTTT; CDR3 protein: CASSQQAGSTDTQYF
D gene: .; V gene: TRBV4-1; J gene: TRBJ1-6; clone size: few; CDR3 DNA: TGCGCCAGCAGCCCTCGGTATGAGGGTGAATCACCCCTCCACTTT; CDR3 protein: CASSPRYEGESPLHF
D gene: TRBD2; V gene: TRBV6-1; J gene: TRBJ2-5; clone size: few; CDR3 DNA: TGTGCCAGCAGTCGCGGACTAGCGGGGGATGAGACCCAGTACTTC; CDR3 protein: CASSRGLAGDETQYF
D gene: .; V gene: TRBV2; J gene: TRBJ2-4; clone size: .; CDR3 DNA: TGTGCCAGCAGTGAAAGCCGACAGACCCCTGGGTACTTC; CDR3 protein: CASSESRQTPGYF
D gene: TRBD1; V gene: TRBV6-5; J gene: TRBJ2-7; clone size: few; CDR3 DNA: TGTGCCAGCAGTACAAAACGACAGGGGGCTAGCGAGCAGTACTTC; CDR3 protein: CASSTKRQGASEQYF
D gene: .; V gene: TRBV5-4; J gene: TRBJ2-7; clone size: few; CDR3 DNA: TGTGCCAGCAGCTTGGAAAACAGGGGGGGTGAGCAGTACTTC; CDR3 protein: CASSLENRGGEQYF
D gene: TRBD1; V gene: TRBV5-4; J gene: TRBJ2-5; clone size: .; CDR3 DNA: TGTGCCAGCAGCTCACAACAAGGGGGCGGCCAAGAGACCCAGTACTTC; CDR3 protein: CASSSQQGGGQETQYF
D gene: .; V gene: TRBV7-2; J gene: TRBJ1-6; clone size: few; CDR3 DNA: TGTGCCAGCAGTTTTGGACAGCCGCCTTCGGCACCCCTCCACTTT; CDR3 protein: CASSFGQPPSAPLHF
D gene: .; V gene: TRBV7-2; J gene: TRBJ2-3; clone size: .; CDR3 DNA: TGTGCCAGCAGCTTGGTGAGGTTAGATACGCAGTATTTT; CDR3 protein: CASSLVRLDTQYF
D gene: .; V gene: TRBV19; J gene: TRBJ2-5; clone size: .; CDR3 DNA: TGTGCCAGTAGCATCCAAGAGACCCAGTACTTC; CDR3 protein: CASSIQETQYF
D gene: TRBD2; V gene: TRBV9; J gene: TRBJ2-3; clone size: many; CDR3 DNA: TGTGCCAGCAGCGCGACTAGCGCGGGCACAGATACGCAGTATTTT; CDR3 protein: CASSATSAGTDTQYF
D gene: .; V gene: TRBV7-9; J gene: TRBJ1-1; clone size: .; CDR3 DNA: TGTGCCAGCACCAGGGACACGGCGATGACTGAAGCTTTCTTT; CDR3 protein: CASTRDTAMTEAFF
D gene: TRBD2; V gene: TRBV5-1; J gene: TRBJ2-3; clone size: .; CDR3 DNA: TGCGCCAGCAGCTTTCGAGGGACTAGCGGGACGAACACAGATACGCAGTATTTT; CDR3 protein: CASSFRGTSGTNTDTQYF
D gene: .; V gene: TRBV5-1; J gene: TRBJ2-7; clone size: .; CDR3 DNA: TGCGCCAGCAGCGAAGACGGGTACGAGCAGTACTTC; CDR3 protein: CASSEDGYEQYF
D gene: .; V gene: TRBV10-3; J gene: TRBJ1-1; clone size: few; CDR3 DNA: TGTGCCATCAGGAAAACAGGGAACACTGAAGCTTTCTTT; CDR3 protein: CAIRKTGNTEAFF
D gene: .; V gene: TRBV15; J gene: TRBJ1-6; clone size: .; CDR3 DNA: TGTGCCACCAGCAGAGATCGGGGGTCCCTCCACTTT; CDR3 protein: CATSRDRGSLHF
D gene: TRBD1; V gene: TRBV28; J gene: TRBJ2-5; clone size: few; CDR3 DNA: TGTGCCAGCAGCTCGTACAGGGGGCGGGAGACCCAGTACTTC; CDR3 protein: CASSSYRGRETQYF
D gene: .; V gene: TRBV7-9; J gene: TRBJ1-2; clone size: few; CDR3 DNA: TGTGCCAGCAGCTTCAGGCTAGGCTACACCTTC; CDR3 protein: CASSFRLGYTF
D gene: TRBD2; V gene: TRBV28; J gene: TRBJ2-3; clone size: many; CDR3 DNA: TGTGCCAGCAGTTTACAGGTAGCGGGAGGCGGCAGGACGCAGTATTTT; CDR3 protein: CASSLQVAGGGRTQYF
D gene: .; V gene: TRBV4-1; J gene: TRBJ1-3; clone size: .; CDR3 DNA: TGCGCCAGCAGCAATACTGGAAACACCATATATTTT; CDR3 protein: CASSNTGNTIYF